These 25 T cell receptor beta chains share one sample of origin, sequenced in a study of T cell repertoires in cytomegalovirus infection. Their antigen targets remain unknown. Each CDR3 protein gets one entry after TCRdb re-called the reads with MiXCR. The sample lists hundreds of thousands of distinct CDR3 sequences, around 35% occurring once. This sample comprised cultured PBMCs, obtained from culture after CMV antigen stimulation. Source of these receptors: a human donor in good health (CMV status not recorded). Some clones in this sample may be carry-over from other donors' samples.

This chain uses TRBV10-3 with TRBJ2-1; a possible D gene is TRBD2 (6 bases). This CDR3 comprises 13 residues. V gave up 7 bases and J gave up 6 bases, with 13 bases separating them. The germline V gene encodes CDR1 ENHRY and CDR2 SYGVKD. CDR3 coding DNA: TGTGCCATCAAGGGCCTAGCGCTCAATGAGCAGTTCTTC. Encoded protein: CAIKGLALNEQFF.

This chain uses TRBV11-2 with TRBJ1-4; TRBD1 matches at 8 bases. This CDR3 has 15 amino acids. V lost 2 bases and J lost 5; bases outside the gene matches: 4. Germline V gene data show CDR1 as SGHAT and CDR2 as FQNNGV. The CDR3 DNA sequence: TGTGCCAGCAGCTTACAGGGACAGGAAAATGAAAAACTGTTTTTT. This encodes CASSLQGQENEKLFF.

This clonotype was observed many times. The V and J genes are TRBV7-2 and TRBJ1-5; D gene unclear. Germline CDR1 SGHTA, CDR2 FQGNSA. CDR3 length: 13 amino acids. V gave up 4 bases and J gave up 4 bases, with 8 bases separating them. The CDR3 DNA reads as TGTGCCAGCAGCTCGCGCTGGAATCAGCCCCAGCATTTT. It codes for CASSSRWNQPQHF.

The chain employs TRBV6-2 or TRBV6-3 and TRBJ2-7; 8 bases match TRBD2. J was trimmed by 3 bases and V by 6 bases; bases with no gene match: 7. The CDR3 covers 14 residues. The V gene's germline CDR1 is MNHEY and CDR2 SVGEGT. The CDR3 sequence: CASSYPGGNYEQYF. CDR3 sequence (DNA): TGTGCCAGCAGCTACCCGGGGGGGAACTACGAGCAGTACTTC.

Many counts were recorded for this clonotype. The V and J genes are TRBV6-1 and TRBJ2-7; maybe TRBD1 (6 bases). The length of the CDR3 is 14 residues. The ends were cut back, 7 bases at V and 2 bases at J, with 15 bases in the middle. Per germline, CDR1 MNHNS and CDR2 SASEGT. The DNA of the CDR3 is TGTGCCAGCAATCCTACAGGGCCGACCTACGAGCAGTACTTC. Translating gives CASNPTGPTYEQYF.

CDR3 nucleotide sequence: TGTGCCAGCAGCTTAGGGACCCGGGGGGCCTACGAGCAGTACTTC. It encodes CASSLGTRGAYEQYF. The genes are TRBV7-2 and TRBJ2-7; 7 bases are shared with TRBD2. Germline V gene lookup returns CDR1 SGHTA and CDR2 FQGNSA. The V segment lost 1 base and the J segment 2 bases; nucleotides outside the gene matches: 5. The CDR3 covers 15 residues.

The chain has TRBV7-2 and TRBJ2-5; D unresolved. V lost 3 bases and J 5 bases, leaving 10 bases between the germline ends. Germline V gives CDR1 SGHTA, CDR2 FQGNSA. CDR3 size: 13 residues. The CDR3 reads CASSLSLTETQYF. CDR3 DNA sequence: TGTGCCAGCAGCTTGTCCCTTACGGAGACCCAGTACTTC.

V and J are TRBV4-1 and TRBJ1-3; D is ambiguous. The CDR3 totals 14 residues. V was clipped by 1 base and J by 0 bases, with 4 bases between them. The germline V gene encodes CDR1 MGHRA and CDR2 YSYEKL. The CDR3 region is CASSQAFSGNTIYF. CDR3 DNA sequence: TGCGCCAGCAGCCAAGCGTTCTCTGGAAACACCATATATTTT.

In this sample, this clonotype turned up a few times. The chain uses TRBV6-2 or TRBV6-3 and TRBJ1-2, with D possibly being TRBD1 (6 bases). The CDR3 runs to 15 residues. Per germline, CDR1 MNHEY and CDR2 SVGEGT. Trimming removed 1 base from V and 4 bases from J, with 13 bases in between. As DNA, the CDR3 is TGTGCCAGCAGTTACTGGCGGACAGTCATCTATGGCTACACCTTC. It specifies CASSYWRTVIYGYTF.

This chain joins TRBV19 and TRBJ2-7; possibly TRBD2 for D (5 bases). Germline values: CDR1 LNHDA, CDR2 SQIVND (reference sequence). The V end lost 6 bases, the J end lost 0 bases, and 15 bases lay between the germline ends. The CDR3 is 15 amino acids. The DNA of the CDR3 is TGTGCCAGTAGCCTGAGGGATTGGAGCTCCTACGAGCAGTACTTC. It specifies CASSLRDWSSYEQYF. Using reference TRBV19 and TRBJ2-7 for the parts outside the CDR3, the full variable domain is DGGITQSPKYLFRKEGQNVTLSCEQNLNHDAMYWYRQDPGQGLRLIYYSQIVNDFQKGDIAEGYSVSREKKESFPLTVTSAQKNPTAFYLCASSLRDWSSYEQYFGPGTRLTVT.

This sequence joins TRBV28 and TRBJ2-3, with D possibly matching TRBD2 (6 bases). The germline V gene has CDR1 MDHEN and CDR2 SYDVKM. The CDR3 loop spans 16 amino acids. The V gene lost 7 bases and the J gene lost 0 bases, with 17 bases spanning the gap. CDR3 in amino acids: CASTPLGSGSTDTQYF. CDR3 in DNA: TGTGCCAGCACCCCACTAGGTAGCGGTAGCACAGATACGCAGTATTTT.

This clonotype was seen only a few times. The gene calls are TRBV30 and TRBJ1-5; a possible D gene is TRBD1 (5 bases). CDR3 length: 13 amino acids. Germline assignment: CDR1 GTSNPN and CDR2 SVGIG (reference sequence). Trimming took off 3 bases at V and 5 bases at J, with 11 bases between the two ends. This CDR3 reads CAWRGTRDQPQHF. The CDR3 DNA reads as TGTGCCTGGAGGGGGACCAGGGATCAGCCCCAGCATTTT. Supplemented by reference TRBV30 and TRBJ1-5, the full variable domain reads SQTIHQWPATLVQPVGSPLSLECTVEGTSNPNLYWYRQAAGRGLQLLFYSVGIGQISSEVPQNLSASRPQDRQFILSSKKLLLSDSGFYLCAWRGTRDQPQHFGDGTRLSIL.

This clonotype has just a few counts. V usage is TRBV7-6 and J usage is TRBJ2-7; 8 nucleotides align to TRBD2. The CDR3 contains 14 residues. V lost 3 bases and J lost 3; bases outside the gene matches: 4. CDR1 and CDR2 (germline): SGHVS, FNYEAQ. The CDR3 DNA is TGTGCCAGCAGCTTCAGGCGGGAGGACTACGAGCAGTACTTC. Its translation is CASSFRREDYEQYF.

Ten or more counts support this clonotype. The chain combines TRBV7-2 with TRBJ2-3; TRBD2 aligns across 11 bases. The CDR3 length is 15 residues. Germline V lookup: CDR1 SGHTA, CDR2 FQGNSA. Losses at the gene ends were 3 bases for V and 7 bases for J; bases not matched to a gene: 6. CDR3 region: CASSFSGGAQHTQYF. In nucleotides, the CDR3 is TGTGCCAGCAGCTTTAGCGGGGGGGCCCAACATACGCAGTATTTT.

The V and J genes are TRBV6-5 and TRBJ1-1, with D tentatively TRBD1 (5 bases). Per germline, CDR1 MNHEY and CDR2 SVGAGI. This CDR3 comprises 17 residues. V shed 5 bases and J shed 3 bases, with 22 bases lying between them. CDR3 loop: CASSPLGRGSTDTEAFF. In DNA, the CDR3 is TGTGCCAGCAGTCCCTTGGGTAGGGGCTCTACGGACACTGAAGCTTTCTTT.

This clonotype was counted only a few times. This chain uses TRBV7-9 with TRBJ1-5; D call uncertain. Germline values: CDR1 SEHNR, CDR2 FQNEAQ (reference sequence). The CDR3 totals 13 residues. Trimming removed 2 bases from V and 7 bases from J, with 9 bases in between. The chain's CDR3 is CASSLSVRQPQHF. Here the CDR3 DNA reads TGTGCCAGCAGCTTATCTGTGCGGCAGCCCCAGCATTTT.

This clonotype showed up many times. The CDR3 loop reads CASGLVLAASGANVLTF. DNA for the CDR3: TGTGCTAGTGGTTTGGTACTGGCGGCCTCTGGGGCCAACGTCCTGACTTTC. The chain is built from TRBV12-5 and TRBJ2-6; D is undetermined. V lost 0 bases and J lost 0, with 9 bases in between. The CDR3 has 17 amino acids. Per the germline V gene, CDR1 is LGHNT and CDR2 is FRNRAP.

This chain connects TRBV7-6 to TRBJ1-3; possible D gene TRBD1, 6 bases. The V and J ends lost 5 bases and 8 bases respectively, with 16 bases between them. Germline CDR1 reads SGHVS; CDR2 reads FNYEAQ. The CDR3 runs to 14 residues. The CDR3 sequence is CASSLRDNVDTIYF. CDR3 in DNA: TGTGCCAGCAGCCTTCGGGACAACGTTGACACCATATATTTT.

This clonotype was seen only a few times. The chain links TRBV20-1 to TRBJ1-6, with D unresolved. Deletions cut 2 bases from V and 3 bases from J, with 8 bases between. The V gene's germline CDR1 is DFQATT and CDR2 SNEGSKA (reference sequence). CDR3 length equals 14 residues. The CDR3 DNA reads as TGCAGTGCTAGAAACAGAGTCTATAATTCACCCCTCCACTTT. Residues: CSARNRVYNSPLHF.

In DNA, the CDR3 is TGTGCCAGCAGCCCGAGGAGCGGGAGTAGCGGTGAGCAGTTCTTC. It specifies CASSPRSGSSGEQFF. The chain is built from TRBV11-3 and TRBJ2-1; 8 nucleotides match TRBD2. CDR1 is SGHNT, CDR2 YENEEA, per germline. After removal of 5 bases from V and 9 bases from J, the junction contained 12 bases not matched to a gene. The CDR3 is 15 residues long.

This clonotype has just a few counts. Here the CDR3 DNA reads TGCGCCAGCAGCCAAGAGACACAGTCGAATCAGCCCCAGCATTTT. Its translation: CASSQETQSNQPQHF. The rearrangement uses TRBV4-1 and TRBJ1-5, with D hard to call. This CDR3 is built from 15 residues. With 0 bases removed from V and 4 bases from J, the gap between germline ends came to 10 bases. CDR1 MGHRA and CDR2 YSYEKL come from the germline V gene.

The chain uses TRBV7-2 and TRBJ2-7; 7 positions agree with TRBD1. This CDR3 is built from 16 residues. V shed 5 bases and J 4 bases; nucleotides not matched to a gene: 14. From germline, CDR1 is SGHTA and CDR2 FQGNSA. CDR3 nucleotides: TGTGCCAGCAGCGCAAATCGACAGGGCGGTACGTACGAGCAGTACTTC. Amino acid sequence: CASSANRQGGTYEQYF.

The chain uses TRBV19 and TRBJ1-1, with TRBD1 as a possible D gene (5 bases). The CDR3 consists of 18 residues. Looked up from germline, CDR1 is LNHDA and CDR2 is SQIVND (reference sequence). V gave up 2 bases and J gave up 1 base, with 20 bases separating them. The CDR3 region is CASSIPGRRIGGNTEAFF. For the CDR3, the DNA is TGTGCCAGTAGTATACCGGGACGGCGGATCGGAGGGAACACTGAAGCTTTCTTT.

This clonotype was picked up many times. This chain links TRBV11-2 with TRBJ2-1, with 12 positions matching TRBD2. Germline-derived CDR1 and CDR2 are SGHAT and FQNNGV. CDR3 length equals 14 residues. After removal of 3 bases from V and 7 bases from J, the junction contained 1 base not matched to a gene. The CDR3 DNA follows: TGTGCCAGCAGCTTGACTAGCGGGAGTAATGAGCAGTTCTTC. Amino acid sequence: CASSLTSGSNEQFF.

The chain recombines TRBV24-1 with TRBJ2-7, with a tentative D call TRBD1 (7 bases). CDR1 KGHDR and CDR2 SFDVKD come from the germline V gene. Trimming cost V 5 bases and J 4 bases, with 14 bases left between them. The CDR3 is 14 amino acids. CDR3 region: CATSGGTAFYEQYF. The CDR3, as DNA: TGTGCCACCAGTGGCGGGACAGCATTTTACGAGCAGTACTTC.